This T cell receptor (beta chain) was identified during a study of blood T cell repertoires in COVID-19. The wider study: PBMCs, B-cell-depleted T cells, or T cells were the source of the cDNA or gDNA that made up the material.

Sequencing used immunoSEQ multiplex PCR; TCRdb keeps in-frame clones, though not all of them. The table includes roughly 260,000 clones, roughly 90% detected once. CDR1 is SGHTA and CDR2 is FQGTGA in the germline V gene. The CDR3 length is 13 residues. The V end was cut by 5 bases, the J end by 2 bases, with 9 bases between. This chain links TRBV7-3 with TRBJ1-1, with no clear D. The sequence derives from a woman in her 30s with COVID-19, enrolled during active disease. The sequenced sample was peripheral blood. CDR3 DNA sequence: TGTGCCAGCAGCCTATTTACTAACACTGAAGCTTTCTTT. This gives the protein CASSLFTNTEAFF.